The rows below give T cell receptor beta chains drawn from one sample of a study of T cell responses to AZD1222 COVID-19 vaccine. Method: immunoSEQ multiplex PCR; TCRdb's copy keeps in-frame clones and lacks some. Of 150,000 or so clones in the sample, 90% to 95% were seen once. This specimen was peripheral blood, taken on day 0 of AZD1222 vaccination. These receptors all come from an adult in good health. CDR3s include the opening cysteine and the closing phenylalanine or tryptophan. The order of the fields is clone size, D gene, V gene, J gene, CDR3 protein, CDR3 DNA. The D gene is left open where the match is weak. Some rows mark clone size as missing; the rest say once, few, many or name a class of expanded clone.

>NA|NA|TRBV28|TRBJ1-1
CASSLAGGALNTEAFF
TGTGCCAGCAGTTTAGCAGGTGGGGCCTTGAACACTGAAGCTTTCTTT
>once|NA|TRBV4-1|TRBJ2-1
CASSQDPTDEQFF
TGCGCCAGCAGCCAAGATCCTACCGATGAGCAGTTCTTC
>once|NA|TRBV28|TRBJ1-5
CASSLLAGDSNQPQHF
TGTGCCAGCAGTTTACTGGCAGGGGATAGCAATCAGCCCCAGCATTTT
>NA|NA|TRBV27|TRBJ2-7
CASSLLLGVGYEQYF
TGTGCCAGCAGTTTATTACTGGGAGTGGGCTACGAGCAGTACTTC
>NA|NA|TRBV27|TRBJ1-1
CATSLGPNTEAFF
TGTGCCACCTCCTTAGGGCCGAACACTGAAGCTTTCTTT
>NA|NA|TRBV19|TRBJ1-1
CASSIGTKNTEAFF
TGTGCCAGTAGTATAGGGACAAAGAACACTGAAGCTTTCTTT
>few|NA|TRBV12-3/TRBV12-4|TRBJ2-1
CASSVTQEQFF
TGTGCCAGCAGTGTCACACAAGAGCAGTTCTTC
>NA|TRBD1|TRBV6-1|TRBJ1-2
CASSEDRDLNAGGYTF
TGTGCCAGCAGTGAGGACAGGGATTTAAACGCTGGCGGCTACACCTTC
>NA|NA|TRBV11-2|TRBJ2-5
CASSSLTYGGETQYF
TGTGCCAGCAGCTCCCTGACTTATGGGGGGGAGACCCAGTACTTC
>NA|NA|TRBV7-9|TRBJ1-4
CASSSGAGANEKLFF
TGTGCCAGCAGCTCGGGGGCGGGGGCTAATGAAAAACTGTTTTTT
>once|NA|TRBV7-9|TRBJ2-7
CASSLAGDGVEQYF
TGTGCCAGCAGCTTAGCGGGAGATGGGGTCGAGCAGTACTTC
>NA|TRBD2|TRBV6-6|TRBJ2-1
CASRWTSGRSYNEQFF
TGTGCCAGCAGATGGACTAGCGGGAGGTCCTACAATGAGCAGTTCTTC
>NA|NA|TRBV4-2|TRBJ2-7
CASSQNEGTNSYEQYF
TGTGCCAGCAGCCAAAATGAGGGGACAAACTCCTACGAGCAGTACTTC
>NA|NA|TRBV19|TRBJ1-1
CASSMEWESEAFF
TGTGCCAGTAGTATGGAGTGGGAATCAGAAGCTTTCTTT
>NA|NA|TRBV5-4|TRBJ2-7
CASTQGGEQYF
TGTGCCAGCACCCAGGGGGGCGAGCAGTACTTC
>NA|TRBD1|TRBV5-6|TRBJ2-7
CAGSTDRGRVGEQYF
TGTGCCGGCTCCACAGACAGGGGGCGCGTGGGGGAGCAGTACTTC
>NA|TRBD1|TRBV19|TRBJ1-1
CASTSRGRGGNTEAFF
TGTGCCAGTACCTCCAGGGGGCGCGGCGGGAACACTGAAGCTTTCTTT
>NA|NA|TRBV5-1|TRBJ1-1
CASSLDGHGATEAFF
TGCGCCAGCAGCTTGGACGGCCATGGGGCCACTGAAGCTTTCTTT
>NA|TRBD1|TRBV7-9|TRBJ1-5
CASSEGTGEQPQHF
TGTGCCAGCAGCGAGGGGACAGGGGAGCAGCCCCAGCATTTT
>NA|TRBD1|TRBV6-5|TRBJ2-1
CASQRGGTGIREQFF
TGTGCCAGCCAACGTGGGGGGACAGGGATTCGTGAGCAGTTCTTC
>once|NA|TRBV9|TRBJ1-2
CASSVLVGPGGNYGYTF
TGTGCCAGCAGCGTATTGGTAGGGCCCGGCGGTAACTATGGCTACACCTTC
>NA|TRBD1|TRBV29-1|TRBJ1-5
CSVAIWDRGQPQHF
TGCAGCGTCGCTATTTGGGACAGGGGTCAGCCCCAGCATTTT
>NA|NA|TRBV19|TRBJ1-5
CASRNRVMNSNQPQHF
TGTGCCAGTCGAAACAGGGTAATGAATAGCAATCAGCCCCAGCATTTT
>NA|NA|TRBV14|TRBJ2-7
CASSQDLGGPYEQYF
TGTGCCAGCAGCCAAGATCTCGGTGGCCCCTACGAGCAGTACTTC
>NA|NA|TRBV6-6|TRBJ2-7
CASSSPPRHPEQYF
TGTGCCAGCTCCTCCCCCCCTAGACATCCCGAGCAGTACTTC
>NA|NA|TRBV7-6|TRBJ1-4
CASSRWGRSSTNEKLFF
TGTGCCAGCAGCCGGTGGGGCAGGTCTTCAACTAATGAAAAACTGTTTTTT
>NA|NA|TRBV9|TRBJ2-3
CASSQTTIKNTQYF
TGTGCCAGCAGCCAAACCACAATCAAAAATACGCAGTATTTT
>NA|NA|TRBV10-3|TRBJ1-2
CAISEATSYGYTF
TGTGCCATCAGTGAGGCCACCTCCTATGGCTACACCTTC
>NA|NA|TRBV28|TRBJ2-3
CASSLWVGTSTDTQYF
TGTGCCAGCAGTTTATGGGTCGGGACGAGCACAGATACGCAGTATTTT
>NA|TRBD1|TRBV5-6|TRBJ1-1
CASRQDRGGNTEAFF
TGTGCCAGCAGACAGGACAGGGGCGGGAACACTGAAGCTTTCTTT
>NA|NA|TRBV30|TRBJ1-5
CAWYISVRSIGNQPQHF
TGTGCCTGGTACATTTCAGTTCGATCTATCGGAAATCAGCCCCAGCATTTT
>NA|TRBD1|TRBV18|TRBJ1-2
CASSPSGQGAKGYTF
TGTGCCAGCTCACCATCGGGACAGGGGGCGAAGGGCTACACCTTC
>NA|NA|TRBV11-3|TRBJ2-7
CASSLGGTQLQYF
TGTGCCAGCAGCTTAGGAGGCACCCAACTACAGTACTTC
>NA|NA|TRBV19|TRBJ1-2
CASSMPSGGGSYGYTF
TGTGCCAGTAGTATGCCCTCGGGGGGCGGAAGCTATGGCTACACCTTC
>NA|TRBD1|TRBV5-1|TRBJ1-4
CASSLTGGSEKLFF
TGCGCCAGCAGCCTTACAGGGGGCAGTGAAAAACTGTTTTTT
>NA|NA|TRBV28|TRBJ1-6
CASSLYREGGSPLHF
TGTGCCAGCAGTTTATATAGGGAGGGGGGTTCACCCCTCCACTTT